This entry lists 8 T cell receptor beta chains sequenced from one sample in a study of cytomegalovirus exposure and HLA in healthy donors (dated by TCRdb to the late 2010s). The method was the immunoSEQ multiplex PCR assay. For the multiplex PCR, a mixture combining 60 forward primers for TCR Vbeta segments and 13 reverse primers for TCR Jbeta segments was used. TCRdb holds this immuneACCESS table with in-frame rearrangements only. Some clones are missing; in checked studies, unresolved V genes explain under half, and the rest has no known cause. This sample comprises about 150,000 clones, approximately 80% of them detected only once. In total, the top ten clones hold around 5.6% of the sample. The sequenced material came from PBMCs. These receptors were taken from a woman in her thirties or forties in good health and CMV-seropositive.

This rearrangement joins TRBV2 to TRBJ2-1; TRBD1 is a possible D gene (5 bases). The V gene lost 7 bases and the J gene lost 0 bases, with 10 bases spanning the gap. CDR1 and CDR2 (germline): SNHLY, FYNNEI. CDR3 length: 14 residues. The CDR3 reads CASMFDSSYNEQFF. CDR3 DNA sequence: TGTGCCAGCATGTTCGACAGCTCCTACAATGAGCAGTTCTTC.

This chain connects TRBV6-5 to TRBJ1-2; D is possibly TRBD1 (5 bases). V was cut by 4 bases and J by 6 bases, with 9 bases left in between. Germline CDR1 and CDR2: MNHEY and SVGAGI. CDR3 length: 12 residues. The CDR3 DNA reads as TGTGCCAGCAGTTCTCAAGGGGATGGCTACACCTTC. Encoded protein: CASSSQGDGYTF.

This chain connects TRBV6-5 to TRBJ1-1, with D hard to call. V lost 6 bases and J lost 4, with 12 bases in between. Germline values: CDR1 MNHEY, CDR2 SVGAGI. The CDR3 has 13 amino acids. CDR3 sequence (DNA): TGTGCCAGCAGCGCGGGAAAGGGCACTGAAGCTTTCTTT. Translation gives CASSAGKGTEAFF.

The rearrangement links TRBV27 to TRBJ1-6, with D possibly being TRBD1 (5 bases). The CDR3 is 14 amino acids. In germline, CDR1 is MNHEY, CDR2 SMNVEV (reference sequence). The V gene lost 3 bases and the J gene lost 7 bases, with 10 bases spanning the gap. CDR3 protein: CASSFPGWNSPLHF. CDR3 sequence (DNA): TGTGCCAGCAGTTTTCCAGGGTGGAATTCACCCCTCCACTTT.

V usage is TRBV25-1 and J usage is TRBJ2-4, with TRBD2 identical over 11 bases. CDR1 MGHDK and CDR2 SYGVNS come from the germline V gene. V shed 5 bases and J 6 bases; nucleotides not matched to a gene: 6. This CDR3 has 15 amino acids. The CDR3 is CASSMGTSGRNIQYF. The CDR3, as DNA: TGTGCCAGCAGTATGGGGACTAGCGGAAGAAACATTCAGTACTTC.

The chain combines TRBV2 with TRBJ1-1; 7 bases match TRBD1. The CDR3 extends over 14 amino acids. V lost 6 bases, J lost 1 base, and 5 bases stayed unmatched. The germline V gene has CDR1 SNHLY and CDR2 FYNNEI. Here the CDR3 reads CASRYRGENTEAFF. The CDR3 nucleotides are TGTGCCAGCAGATACAGGGGCGAGAACACTGAAGCTTTCTTT.

The rearrangement uses TRBV30 and TRBJ1-2, with 7 bases fitting TRBD1. Trimming took 8 bases from V and 4 from J; bases not matched to a gene: 13. Per germline, CDR1 GTSNPN and CDR2 SVGIG (reference sequence). The CDR3 is 14 amino acids. CDR3: CAVWGDRGGYGYTF. For the CDR3, the DNA is TGTGCCGTTTGGGGGGACAGAGGGGGCTATGGCTACACCTTC.

The chain is built from TRBV7-9 and TRBJ2-7; 10 bases line up with TRBD2. Germline V gives CDR1 SEHNR, CDR2 FQNEAQ (reference sequence). Germline trimming cut 5 bases from V and 0 bases from J; bases unmatched to any gene: 4. The CDR3 is made up of 15 amino acids. The CDR3 region is CASSGTSDISYEQYF. The CDR3, as DNA: TGTGCCAGCAGCGGGACTAGCGATATCTCCTACGAGCAGTACTTC.